This T cell receptor beta chain was identified during a study of blood T cell repertoires in COVID-19. On the study more broadly: Researchers got acute and convalescent COVID-19 samples from the United States, Italy and Spain. Sources were T cells, B-cell-depleted T cells, or PBMCs; the material itself was cDNA or gDNA.

Original handling: Cell counts per sample came from amplifying reference gene primers. Sequencing used immunoSEQ multiplex PCR; TCRdb keeps in-frame clones, though not all of them. V and J calls and clone size follow that table, whereas D and trimming were derived from the DNA. The sample contains roughly 260,000 clones, about 87% of which appear only once. This sequence originates from a woman aged 40 to 49 with acute or convalescent COVID-19. Sequencing was carried out using peripheral blood.

The CDR3 bases are TGTGCCAGCAGTCCTCAGGGTAGGACTGAAGCTTTCTTT. Its translation: CASSPQGRTEAFF. The chain employs TRBV6-5 and TRBJ1-1, with D possibly matching TRBD1 (5 bases). CDR3 length: 13 residues. Looked up from germline, CDR1 is MNHEY and CDR2 is SVGAGI. V lost 5 bases, J lost 5 bases, and 12 bases lay in between.